This T cell receptor beta chain originates from a study of vaccination and CD4 T cells after COVID-19. Overall study findings and caveats: Within the convalescent patients, spike mono-reactivity was found in 304 of 307 vaccine-specific clones.

Notes on this clonotype: The antigen remains unidentified.

With the Oncomine TCR Beta short-read assay, DNA from cultured CD4+ T cells was sequenced. CD4+ T cells were cultured, and genomic DNA was extracted from them. TCRdb analysed the PCR reads with MiXCR anew, one entry per CDR3 protein. The sample shows about 12,000 distinct CDR3 sequences, roughly 59% of them seen only once. From germline, CDR1 is DFQATT and CDR2 SNEGSKA (reference sequence). This CDR3 spans 16 amino acids. V lost 3 bases to trimming and J lost 2 bases, with 17 bases between them. The treatment: roughly 10-day PBMC culture with coronavirus spike peptide pools or control peptides (ViraFEST assay).

Sample: CD4+ T cells from blood, cultured in vitro. The chain combines TRBV20-1 with TRBJ1-3; D uncertain. The receptor comes from a human donor who had recovered from COVID-19. This chain's CDR3 is CSARNYSGVTGNTIYF. The CDR3, as DNA: TGCAGTGCTAGGAACTACAGCGGGGTTACTGGAAACACCATATATTTT.